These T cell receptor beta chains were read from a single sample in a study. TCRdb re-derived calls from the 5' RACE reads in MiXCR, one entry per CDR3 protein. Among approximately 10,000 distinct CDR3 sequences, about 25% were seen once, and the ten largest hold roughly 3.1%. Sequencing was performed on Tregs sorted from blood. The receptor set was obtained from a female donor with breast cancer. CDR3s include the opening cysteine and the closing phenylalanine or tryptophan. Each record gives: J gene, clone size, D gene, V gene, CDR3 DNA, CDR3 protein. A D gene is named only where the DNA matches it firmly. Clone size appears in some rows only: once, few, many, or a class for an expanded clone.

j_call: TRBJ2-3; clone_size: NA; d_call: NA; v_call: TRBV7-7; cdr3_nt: TGTGCCAGCAGCTTAGCGCAAGGGGATACGCAGTATTTT; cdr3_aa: CASSLAQGDTQYF
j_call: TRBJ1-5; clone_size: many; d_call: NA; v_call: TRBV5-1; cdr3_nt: TGCGCCAGCAGCTTGGGGGGGTCGCGACAGCCCCAGCATTTT; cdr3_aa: CASSLGGSRQPQHF
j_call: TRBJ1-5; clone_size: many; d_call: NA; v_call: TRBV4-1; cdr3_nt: TGCGCCAGCAGCCCAACAGGGTACGGCAATCAGCCCCAGCATTTT; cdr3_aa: CASSPTGYGNQPQHF
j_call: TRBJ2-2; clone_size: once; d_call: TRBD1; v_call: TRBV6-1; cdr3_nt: TGTACCAGCAAACCGGACAGGGGTCCCACCGGGGAGCTGTTTTTT; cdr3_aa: CTSKPDRGPTGELFF
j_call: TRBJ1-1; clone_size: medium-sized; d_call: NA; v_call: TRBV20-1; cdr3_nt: TGCAGTGCTAGGGGGCTCCAAGGCATGAACACTGAAGCTTTCTTT; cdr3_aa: CSARGLQGMNTEAFF
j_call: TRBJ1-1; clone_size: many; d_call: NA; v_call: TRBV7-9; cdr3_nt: TGTGCCAGCAGCTTAGGCGGCGGGATCATGAACACTGAAGCTTTCTTT; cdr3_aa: CASSLGGGIMNTEAFF
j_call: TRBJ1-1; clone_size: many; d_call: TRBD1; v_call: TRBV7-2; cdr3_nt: TGTGCCAGCAGCTTAAGGTGGGACAGGGAGTACACTGAAGCTTTCTTT; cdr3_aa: CASSLRWDREYTEAFF
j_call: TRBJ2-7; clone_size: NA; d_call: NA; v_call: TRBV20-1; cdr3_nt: TGCAGTGCTAGAGATAGGACGGAACGAGACCCATACGAGCAGTACTTC; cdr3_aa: CSARDRTERDPYEQYF
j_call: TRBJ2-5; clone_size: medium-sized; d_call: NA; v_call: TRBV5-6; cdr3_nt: TGTGCCAGCAGCTTGGAAGAGACCCAGTACTTC; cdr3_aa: CASSLEETQYF
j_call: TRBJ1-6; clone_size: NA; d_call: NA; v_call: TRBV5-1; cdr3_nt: TGCGCCAGCAGCTTACAGCAGTCCAGTAATTCACCCCTCCATTTT; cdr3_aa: CASSLQQSSNSPLHF
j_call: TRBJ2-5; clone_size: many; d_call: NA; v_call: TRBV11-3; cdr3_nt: TGTGCCAGCAGCTTAGATCCCAGGCAAGAGACCCAGTACTTC; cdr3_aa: CASSLDPRQETQYF
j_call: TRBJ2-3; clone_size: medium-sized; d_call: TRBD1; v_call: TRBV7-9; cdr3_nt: TGTGCCAGCAGCTTAGAAGGACAGGGGGCAGATACGCAGTATTTT; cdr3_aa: CASSLEGQGADTQYF
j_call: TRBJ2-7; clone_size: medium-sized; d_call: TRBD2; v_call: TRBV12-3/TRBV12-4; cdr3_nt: TGTGCCAGCAGTCCGGGACTAGCGGGAGGGCCTCCCTCCTACGAGCAGTACTTC; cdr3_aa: CASSPGLAGGPPSYEQYF
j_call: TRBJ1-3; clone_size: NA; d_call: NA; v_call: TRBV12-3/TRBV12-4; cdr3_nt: TGTGCCAGCAGTTTGTCAGGGGCTGGAAACACCATATATTTT; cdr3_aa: CASSLSGAGNTIYF
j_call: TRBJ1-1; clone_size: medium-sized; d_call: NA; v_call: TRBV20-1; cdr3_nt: TGCAGTGCTAGAGATAGGAGGGGCGCGGGTGAAGCTTTCTTT; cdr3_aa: CSARDRRGAGEAFF
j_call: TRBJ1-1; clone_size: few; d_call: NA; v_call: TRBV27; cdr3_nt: TGTGCCAGCAGCTCAACGGTGGGGGGGGAAGCTTTCTTT; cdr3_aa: CASSSTVGGEAFF
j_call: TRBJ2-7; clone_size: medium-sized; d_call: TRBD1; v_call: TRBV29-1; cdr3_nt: TGCAGCGTTGAACGGGACAGCTCCTACGAGCAGTACTTC; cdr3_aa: CSVERDSSYEQYF
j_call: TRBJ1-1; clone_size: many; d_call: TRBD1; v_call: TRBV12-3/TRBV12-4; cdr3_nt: TGTGCCAGCTCTGGACAGGGTAACACTGAAGCTTTCTTT; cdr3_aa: CASSGQGNTEAFF
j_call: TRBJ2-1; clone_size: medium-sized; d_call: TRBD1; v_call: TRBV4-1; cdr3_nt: TGCGCCAGCAGCCAAGGGGTGGCAGGGGGCTACAATGAGCAGTTCTTC; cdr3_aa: CASSQGVAGGYNEQFF
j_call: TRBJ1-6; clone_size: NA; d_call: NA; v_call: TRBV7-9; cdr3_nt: TGTGCCTGCAGCTCACCAAACCAGGGAGGTTCACCCCTCCACTTT; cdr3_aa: CACSSPNQGGSPLHF
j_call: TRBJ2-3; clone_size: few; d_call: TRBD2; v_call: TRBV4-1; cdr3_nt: TGCGCCAGCAGCCAAGTTGGGACTAGCAGCACAGATACGCAGTATTTT; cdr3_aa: CASSQVGTSSTDTQYF
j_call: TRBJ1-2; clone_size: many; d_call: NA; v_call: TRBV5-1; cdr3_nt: TGCGCCAGCAGCGCTACAGGGATCTATGGCTACACCTTC; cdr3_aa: CASSATGIYGYTF
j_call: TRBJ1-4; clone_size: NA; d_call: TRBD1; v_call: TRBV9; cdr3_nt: TGTGCCAGCGGCGTAGGAGACAGGGGGAGTGAAAAACTGTTTTTT; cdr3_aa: CASGVGDRGSEKLFF
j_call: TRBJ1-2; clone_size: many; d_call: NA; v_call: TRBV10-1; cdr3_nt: TGCGCCAGCAGTGAAAAGGGGGACTATGGCTACACCTTC; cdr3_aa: CASSEKGDYGYTF
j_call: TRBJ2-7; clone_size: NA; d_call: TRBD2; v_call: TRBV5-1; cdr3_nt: TGCGCCAGCAGCTTCGGACTAGCGAGAGGGGCTGAGCAGTACTTC; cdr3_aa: CASSFGLARGAEQYF
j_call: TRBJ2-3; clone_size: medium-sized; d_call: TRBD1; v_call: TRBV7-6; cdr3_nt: TGTGCCAGCAGCGAAGGACAGGGCACAGATACGCAGTATTTT; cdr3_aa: CASSEGQGTDTQYF
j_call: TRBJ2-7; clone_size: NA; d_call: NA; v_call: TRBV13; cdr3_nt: TGTGCCAGCAGCTTCGTGCGAGGTGGTGAGCAGTACTTC; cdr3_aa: CASSFVRGGEQYF
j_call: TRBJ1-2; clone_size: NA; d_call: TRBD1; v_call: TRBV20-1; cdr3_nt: TGCAGTGCTAGCTCAGGGAGGCCGAGACAGGGTTGGGGCTACACCTTC; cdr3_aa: CSASSGRPRQGWGYTF
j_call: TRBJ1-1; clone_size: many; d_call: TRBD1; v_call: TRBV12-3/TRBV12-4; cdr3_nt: TGTGCCAGCAACCCGGGACAGGGCCTGAGCACTGAAGCTTTCTTT; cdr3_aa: CASNPGQGLSTEAFF
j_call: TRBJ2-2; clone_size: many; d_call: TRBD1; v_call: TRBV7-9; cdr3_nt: TGTGCCAGCAAGCAGACAGGGGGCTTTGCCGGGGAGCTGTTTTTT; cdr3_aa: CASKQTGGFAGELFF
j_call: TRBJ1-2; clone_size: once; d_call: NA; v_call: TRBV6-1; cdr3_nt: TGTGCCAGCAGTTCAGGACGGGGCAGCCATGGCTACACCTTC; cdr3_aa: CASSSGRGSHGYTF
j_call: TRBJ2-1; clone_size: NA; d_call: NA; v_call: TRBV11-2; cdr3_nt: TGTGCCAGCAGCTTAGATTTGAGCTCCTACAATGAGCAGTTCTTC; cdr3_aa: CASSLDLSSYNEQFF
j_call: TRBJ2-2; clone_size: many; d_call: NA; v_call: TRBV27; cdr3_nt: TGTGCCAGCAGTTCGACCGGGGAGCTGTTTTTT; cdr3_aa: CASSSTGELFF
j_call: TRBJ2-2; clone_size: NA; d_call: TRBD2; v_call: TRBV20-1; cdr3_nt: TGCAGTGCCCCTCAAAGGACTAGCGGGAGGACCGGGGAGCTGTTTTTT; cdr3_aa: CSAPQRTSGRTGELFF
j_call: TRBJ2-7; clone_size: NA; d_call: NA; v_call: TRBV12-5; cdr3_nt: TGTGCTAGTGGTTTCTGGGGGAACAGTTACGAGCAGTACTTC; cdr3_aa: CASGFWGNSYEQYF
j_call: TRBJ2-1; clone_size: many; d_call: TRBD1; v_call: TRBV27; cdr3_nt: TGTGCCAGCAGTTACAGTGGGACAGGTTTCAATGAGCAGTTCTTC; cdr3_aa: CASSYSGTGFNEQFF
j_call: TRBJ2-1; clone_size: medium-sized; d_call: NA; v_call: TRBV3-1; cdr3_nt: TGTGCCAGCAGCCAAGACCCGACCGAGCAGTTCTTC; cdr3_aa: CASSQDPTEQFF
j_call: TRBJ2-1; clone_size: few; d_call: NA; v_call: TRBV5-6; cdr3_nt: TGTGCCAGCAGCCCTGGACAGCCTAATGAACAGTTCTTC; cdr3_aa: CASSPGQPNEQFF
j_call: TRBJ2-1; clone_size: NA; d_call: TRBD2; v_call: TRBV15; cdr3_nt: TGTGCCACCAGCAGAGATCCGACTAGCGGGACGGGGCGGAGCAATGAGCAGTTCTTC; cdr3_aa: CATSRDPTSGTGRSNEQFF
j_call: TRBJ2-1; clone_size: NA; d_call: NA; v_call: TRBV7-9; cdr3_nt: TGTGCCAGCAGCTCAACCCGGGACCTACACAATGGGCAGTTCTTC; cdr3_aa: CASSSTRDLHNGQFF
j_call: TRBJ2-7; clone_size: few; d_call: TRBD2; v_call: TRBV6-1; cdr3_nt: TGTGACAGCAGACCGGGGGGCTCCTACGAGCAGTACTTC; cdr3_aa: CDSRPGGSYEQYF
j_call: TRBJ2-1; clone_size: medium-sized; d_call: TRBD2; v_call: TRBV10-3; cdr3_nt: TGTGCCATCAGTGATCAAGGGCCTAGCGGTTACAATGAGCAGTTCTTC; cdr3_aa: CAISDQGPSGYNEQFF
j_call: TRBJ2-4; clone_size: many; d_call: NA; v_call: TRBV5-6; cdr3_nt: TGTGCCAGCAGCTCAGCCCCCGGGGCCAGACTAGCCAAAAACATTCAGTACTTC; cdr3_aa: CASSSAPGARLAKNIQYF
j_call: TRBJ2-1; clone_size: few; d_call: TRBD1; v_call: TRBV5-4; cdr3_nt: TGTGCCAGCAGCTTGCGAGGGATGAGGGGGCCGTACAATGAGCAGTTCTTC; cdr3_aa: CASSLRGMRGPYNEQFF
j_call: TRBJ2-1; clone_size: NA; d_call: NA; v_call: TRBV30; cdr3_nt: TGTGCCCGGAGTGTAGACCTGCGCTCCTACAATGAGCAGTTCTTC; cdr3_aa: CARSVDLRSYNEQFF
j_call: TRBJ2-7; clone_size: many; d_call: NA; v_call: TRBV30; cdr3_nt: TGTGCCTGGAGTTCGGACAGCTACGAGCAGTACTTC; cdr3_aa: CAWSSDSYEQYF
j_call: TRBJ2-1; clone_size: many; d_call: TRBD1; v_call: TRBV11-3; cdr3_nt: TGTGCCAGCAGCCATTCCGGGACAGGGGGTGAGCAGTTCTTC; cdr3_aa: CASSHSGTGGEQFF
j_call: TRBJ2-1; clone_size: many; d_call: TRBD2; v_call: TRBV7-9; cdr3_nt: TGTGCCAGCAGACCCCCTGTTGGGGGAGGGCCCTCTGGAACCTCCTACAATGAGCAGTTCTTC; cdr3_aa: CASRPPVGGGPSGTSYNEQFF
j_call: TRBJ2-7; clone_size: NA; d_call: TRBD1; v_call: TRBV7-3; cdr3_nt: TGTGCCAGCCGCCCAGGACAGGGCTACGAGCAGTACTTC; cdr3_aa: CASRPGQGYEQYF
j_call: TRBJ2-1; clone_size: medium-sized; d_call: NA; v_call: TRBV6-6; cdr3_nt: TGTGCCAGCAGTCCAGGGTTCTACAATGAGCAGTTCTTC; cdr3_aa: CASSPGFYNEQFF
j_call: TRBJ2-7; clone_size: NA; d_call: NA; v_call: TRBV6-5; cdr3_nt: TGTGCCAGCAGTGGACGGCTCTCCTACGAGCAGTACTTC; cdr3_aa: CASSGRLSYEQYF
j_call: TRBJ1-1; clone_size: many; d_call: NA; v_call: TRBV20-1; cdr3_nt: TGCAGTGCCAGAAGGACGTCCGGTTTCTTT; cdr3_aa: CSARRTSGFF
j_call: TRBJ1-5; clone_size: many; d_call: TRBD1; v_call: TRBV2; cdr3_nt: TGTGCCAGCAGACGGGACAGGGGGAATCAGCCCCAGCATTTT; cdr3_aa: CASRRDRGNQPQHF
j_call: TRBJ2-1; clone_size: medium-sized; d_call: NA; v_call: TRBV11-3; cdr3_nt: TGTGCCAGCAGCTTAGGGAGGGGCAGCTCCTACAATGAGCAGTTCTTC; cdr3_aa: CASSLGRGSSYNEQFF